This T cell receptor (beta chain) was observed in a study of CD8 T cells in Susac syndrome. Study observations and caveats: Acknowledgment was made by the study that its TCR sequencing and HLA analysis involved a relatively small number of individuals.

The sequenced target, TCR beta, came from blood CD8+ and CD4+ T cells. The multiple sclerosis controls were treatment-naive patients with relapsing-remitting disease that was stable or active. Notes on this clonotype: Its antigen is not identified.

The CDR3 runs 11 residues. Trimming stripped 3 bases from V and 5 bases from J, with 4 bases between. Germline V CDR1 and CDR2: SNHLY, FYNNEI. RNA in amounts of about 0.5 to 1 ug was reverse transcribed with random hexamers. Coverage of TCR beta CDR3 amplification by immunoSEQ multiplex PCR extended to 54 Vbeta and 13 Jbeta. TCRdb called the immunoSEQ multiplex PCR reads again in MiXCR, with one record for every CDR3 protein. The data contain just over 150,000 distinct CDR3 sequences, about 95% of them singletons. This receptor was taken from a human donor with multiple sclerosis. This chain connects TRBV2 to TRBJ2-5; D not certain. The source material was CD8+ T cells from PBMCs. The CDR3 DNA sequence: TGTGCCAGCAGTGACGCGGAGACCCAGTACTTC. Amino acid sequence: CASSDAETQYF.